These T cell receptor beta chains were read from a single sample in a study of T cell responses to AZD1222 COVID-19 vaccine. Using immunoSEQ multiplex PCR, the repertoire was profiled, and TCRdb retains in-frame clones only, with some absent. Among about 44,000 clones listed, under 85% were seen once. Sequencing used peripheral blood, obtained on day 0 of AZD1222 vaccination. Receptors originate from an adult in good health. Both conserved end residues are part of each CDR3. Fields, in order: V gene, D gene, J gene, CDR3 protein, CDR3 DNA. D genes are given only for firm matches.

>TRBV2|NA|TRBJ1-4
CASSSLWTANEKLFF
TGTGCCAGCAGCAGCCTTTGGACAGCTAATGAAAAACTGTTTTTT
>TRBV21-1|NA|TRBJ2-1
CASSNNPSGQGTEQFF
TGTGCCAGCAGCAATAACCCTAGCGGCCAGGGAACTGAGCAGTTCTTC
>TRBV9|NA|TRBJ1-6
CASSVVSRGNSPLHF
TGTGCCAGCAGCGTAGTGTCCAGGGGAAATTCACCCCTCCACTTT
>TRBV5-1|NA|TRBJ2-5
CASSLDQETQYF
TGCGCCAGCAGCTTGGATCAAGAGACCCAGTACTTC
>TRBV5-1|NA|TRBJ1-3
CASSLSISGNTIYF
TGCGCCAGCAGCTTGTCCATCTCTGGAAACACCATATATTTT
>TRBV7-9|NA|TRBJ1-4
CASSPPDTTNEKLFF
TGTGCCAGCAGCCCCCCCGACACAACTAATGAAAAACTGTTTTTT
>TRBV7-8|TRBD1|TRBJ2-7
CASSYGTGANYEQYF
TGTGCCAGCAGCTATGGGACAGGGGCCAACTACGAGCAGTACTTC
>TRBV9|TRBD2|TRBJ2-5
CASSVGGTSGETQYF
TGTGCCAGCAGCGTAGGAGGGACTAGCGGGGAGACCCAGTACTTC
>TRBV27|NA|TRBJ2-1
CASSFMRSNNEQFF
TGTGCCAGCAGTTTCATGCGGAGCAACAATGAGCAGTTCTTC
>TRBV7-2|NA|TRBJ1-1
CASSLVGRRLNTEAFF
TGTGCCAGCAGCTTAGTAGGCCGGAGGCTGAACACTGAAGCTTTCTTT
>TRBV5-1|NA|TRBJ2-7
CASSPGGTDTYEQYF
TGCGCCAGCAGCCCGGGGGGGACAGATACTTACGAGCAGTACTTC